This record covers a single TCR beta chain. Molecular barcoded adaptors covering alpha/delta and beta/gamma chains were used on approximately 440 ng RNA. TCRdb analysed the reads with MiXCR anew, one entry per CDR3 protein. The table records 35,000 to 40,000 distinct CDR3 sequences, roughly 13% of them present only once. Germline CDR1 is MDHEN and CDR2 is SYDVKM. CDR3 length equals 14 residues. The V and J ends lost 6 bases and 7 bases, in that order; junction bases with no gene match: 8. This record belongs to a study of read filtering for tumor transcriptome and immune sequencing. This chain uses TRBV28 with TRBJ2-7; 11 bases align to TRBD1. The sample consisted of a population of CD138-negative cells sorted from bone marrow. The receptor's source is a donor aged 40 or older with multiple myeloma. As DNA, the CDR3 is TGTGCCAGCAGCCAGGGACAGGGGGTGAGGGAGCAGTACTTC. The encoded protein is CASSQGQGVREQYF.